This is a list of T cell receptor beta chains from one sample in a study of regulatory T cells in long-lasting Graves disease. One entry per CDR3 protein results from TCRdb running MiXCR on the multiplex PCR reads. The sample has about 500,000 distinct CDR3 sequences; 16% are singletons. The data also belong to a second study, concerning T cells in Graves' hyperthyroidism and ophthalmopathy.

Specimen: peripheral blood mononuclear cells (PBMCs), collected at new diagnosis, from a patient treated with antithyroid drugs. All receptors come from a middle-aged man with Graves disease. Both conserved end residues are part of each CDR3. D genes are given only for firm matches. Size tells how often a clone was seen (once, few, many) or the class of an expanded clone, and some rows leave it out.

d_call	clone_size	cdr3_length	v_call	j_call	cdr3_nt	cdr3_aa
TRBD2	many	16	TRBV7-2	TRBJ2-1	TGTGCCAGCAGCTTAGCGTGGCTAGCGGGGCTAAATGAGCAGTTCTTC	CASSLAWLAGLNEQFF
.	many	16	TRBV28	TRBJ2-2	TGTGCCAGCAGTTCCCGAGGAGGATGGAGCACCGGGGAGCTGTTTTTT	CASSSRGGWSTGELFF
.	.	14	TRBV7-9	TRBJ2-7	TGTGCCAGCAGCTTATCACCGACCTCCTACGAGCAGTACTTC	CASSLSPTSYEQYF
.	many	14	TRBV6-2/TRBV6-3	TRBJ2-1	TGTGCCAGCAGTTACGGGGGCACTAACAATGAGCAGTTCTTC	CASSYGGTNNEQFF
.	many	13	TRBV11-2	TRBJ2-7	TGTGCCAGCAGCCTAGGATGGACCTACGAGCAGTACTTC	CASSLGWTYEQYF
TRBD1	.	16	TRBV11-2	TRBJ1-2	TGTGCCAGCAGCTTGGCCGGGACAGGGCTCATCTATGGCTACACCTTC	CASSLAGTGLIYGYTF
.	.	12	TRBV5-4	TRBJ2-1	TGTGCCAGCAGCTTGCGCGCCAATGAGCAGTTCTTC	CASSLRANEQFF
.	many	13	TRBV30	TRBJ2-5	TGTGCCTGGAGTGTACTCGGCGGGGAGACCCAGTACTTC	CAWSVLGGETQYF
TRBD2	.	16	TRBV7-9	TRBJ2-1	TGTGCCAGCAGCCCCCCCGTAGCGGGAGGGCCGGATGAGCAGTTCTTC	CASSPPVAGGPDEQFF
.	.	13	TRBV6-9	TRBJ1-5	TGTGCCAGCAGTTGGAGCGGAGATCAGCCCCAGCATTTT	CASSWSGDQPQHF
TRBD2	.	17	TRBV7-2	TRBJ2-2	TGTGCCAGCAGCATCGCTCTAGCGGGAGGGCAAGACGGGGAGCTGTTTTTT	CASSIALAGGQDGELFF
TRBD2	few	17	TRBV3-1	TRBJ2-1	TGTGCCAGCAGCCAAGTGGCGGGAGGGGTTACCTACAATGAGCAGTTCTTC	CASSQVAGGVTYNEQFF